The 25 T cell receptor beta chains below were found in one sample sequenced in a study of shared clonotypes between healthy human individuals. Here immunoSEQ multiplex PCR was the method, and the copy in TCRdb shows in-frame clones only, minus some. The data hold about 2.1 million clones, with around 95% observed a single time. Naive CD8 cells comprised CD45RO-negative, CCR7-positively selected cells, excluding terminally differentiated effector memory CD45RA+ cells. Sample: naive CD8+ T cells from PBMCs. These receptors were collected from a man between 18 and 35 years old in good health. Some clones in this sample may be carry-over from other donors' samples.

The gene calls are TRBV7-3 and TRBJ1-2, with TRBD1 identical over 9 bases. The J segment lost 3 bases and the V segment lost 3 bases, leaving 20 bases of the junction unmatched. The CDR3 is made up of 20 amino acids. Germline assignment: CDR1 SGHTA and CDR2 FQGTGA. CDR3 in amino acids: CASSFPRDGQGNGPDYGYTF. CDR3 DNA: TGTGCCAGCAGCTTCCCCCGAGACGGACAGGGGAACGGCCCGGACTATGGCTACACCTTC.

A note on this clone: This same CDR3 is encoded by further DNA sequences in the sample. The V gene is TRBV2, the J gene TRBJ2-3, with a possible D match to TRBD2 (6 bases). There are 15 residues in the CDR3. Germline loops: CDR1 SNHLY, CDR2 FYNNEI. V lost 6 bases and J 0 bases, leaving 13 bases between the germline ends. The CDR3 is CASSEGLASTDTQYF. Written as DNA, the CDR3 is TGTGCCAGCAGCGAGGGACTGGCTAGCACAGATACGCAGTATTTT.

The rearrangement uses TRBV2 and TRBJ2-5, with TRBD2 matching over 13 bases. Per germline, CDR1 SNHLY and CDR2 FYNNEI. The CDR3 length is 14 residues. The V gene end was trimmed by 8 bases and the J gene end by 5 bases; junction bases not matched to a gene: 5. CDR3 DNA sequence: TGTGCCAGCCGGGGACTAGCGGGATGGGAGACCCAGTACTTC. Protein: CASRGLAGWETQYF.

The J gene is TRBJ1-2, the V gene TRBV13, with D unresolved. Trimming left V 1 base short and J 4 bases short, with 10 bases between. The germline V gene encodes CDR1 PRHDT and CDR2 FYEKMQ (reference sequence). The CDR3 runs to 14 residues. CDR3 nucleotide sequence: TGTGCCAGCAGCTTAGCGTTAGCGGCCTATGGCTACACCTTC. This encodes CASSLALAAYGYTF.

This CDR3 reads CASRPSDRPIKPTEAFF. The CDR3 region has the DNA TGCGCCAGCAGGCCGTCCGACAGGCCGATAAAGCCTACTGAAGCTTTCTTT. The chain couples TRBV5-1 to TRBJ1-1; possibly TRBD1 for D (6 bases). Germline CDR1 reads SGHRS; CDR2 reads YFSETQ. The CDR3 loop spans 17 amino acids. The V and J ends lost 5 bases and 5 bases respectively, with 25 bases between them. Full variable domain (rest looked up from reference TRBV5-1 and TRBJ1-1): KAGVTQTPRYLIKTRGQQVTLSCSPISGHRSVSWYQQTPGQGLQFLFEYFSETQRNKGNFPGRFSGRQFSNSRSEMNVSTLELGDSALYLCASRPSDRPIKPTEAFFGQGTRLTVV.

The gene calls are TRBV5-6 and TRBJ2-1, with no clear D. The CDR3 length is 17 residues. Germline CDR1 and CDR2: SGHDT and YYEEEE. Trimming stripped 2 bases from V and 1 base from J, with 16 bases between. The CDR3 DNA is TGTGCCAGCAGCTTTTGGGCGGAACCCCGTTCCTACAATGAGCAGTTCTTC. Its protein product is CASSFWAEPRSYNEQFF.

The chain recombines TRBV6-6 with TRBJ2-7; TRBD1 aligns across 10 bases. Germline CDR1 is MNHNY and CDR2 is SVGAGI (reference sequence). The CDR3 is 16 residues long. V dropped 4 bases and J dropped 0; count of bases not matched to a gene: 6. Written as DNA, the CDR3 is TGTGCCAGCAGTTTCAAGGACAGGGGGAGCTCCTACGAGCAGTACTTC. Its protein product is CASSFKDRGSSYEQYF.

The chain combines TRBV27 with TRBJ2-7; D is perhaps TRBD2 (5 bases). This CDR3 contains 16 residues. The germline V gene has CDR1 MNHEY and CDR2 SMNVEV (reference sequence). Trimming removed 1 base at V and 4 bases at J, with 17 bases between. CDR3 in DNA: TGTGCCAGCAGTTTATTTAACAGCGGTGGTATGTACGAGCAGTACTTC. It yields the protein CASSLFNSGGMYEQYF.

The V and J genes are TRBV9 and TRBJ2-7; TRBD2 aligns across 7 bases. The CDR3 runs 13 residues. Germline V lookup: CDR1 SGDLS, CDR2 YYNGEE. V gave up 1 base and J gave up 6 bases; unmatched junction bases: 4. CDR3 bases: TGTGCCAGCAGCGTATCTAGCGGAGGCGAGCAGTACTTC. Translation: CASSVSSGGEQYF. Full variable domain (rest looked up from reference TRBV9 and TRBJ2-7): DSGVTQTPKHLITATGQRVTLRCSPRSGDLSVYWYQQSLDQGLQFLIQYYNGEERAKGNILERFSAQQFPDLHSELNLSSLELGDSALYFCASSVSSGGEQYFGPGTRLTVT.

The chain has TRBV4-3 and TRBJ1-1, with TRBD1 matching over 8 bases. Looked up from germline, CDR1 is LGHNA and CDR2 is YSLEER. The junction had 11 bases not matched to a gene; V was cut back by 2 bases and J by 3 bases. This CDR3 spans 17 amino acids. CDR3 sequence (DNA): TGCGCCAGCAGCCAACGCCCAGGGGGCGCGTTGGACACTGAAGCTTTCTTT. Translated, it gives CASSQRPGGALDTEAFF.

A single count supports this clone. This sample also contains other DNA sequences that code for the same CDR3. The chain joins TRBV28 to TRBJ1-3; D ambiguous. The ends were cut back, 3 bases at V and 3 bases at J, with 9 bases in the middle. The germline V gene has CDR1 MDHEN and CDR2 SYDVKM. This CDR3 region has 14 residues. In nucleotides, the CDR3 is TGTGCCAGCAGTTTTTTAGGGAATGGAAACACCATATATTTT. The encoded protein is CASSFLGNGNTIYF.

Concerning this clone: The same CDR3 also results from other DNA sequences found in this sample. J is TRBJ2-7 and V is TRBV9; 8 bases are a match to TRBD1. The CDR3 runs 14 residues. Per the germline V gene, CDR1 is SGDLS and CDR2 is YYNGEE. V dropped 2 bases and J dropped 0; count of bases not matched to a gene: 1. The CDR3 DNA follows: TGTGCCAGCAGCGTTCAGGGGGCCTCCTACGAGCAGTACTTC. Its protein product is CASSVQGASYEQYF.

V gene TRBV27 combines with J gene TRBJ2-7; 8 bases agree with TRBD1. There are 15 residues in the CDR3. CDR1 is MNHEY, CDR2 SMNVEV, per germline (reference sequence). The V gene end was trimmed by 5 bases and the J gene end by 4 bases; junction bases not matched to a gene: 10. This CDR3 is CASSAGTGGYYEQYF. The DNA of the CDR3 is TGTGCCAGCAGTGCCGGGACAGGCGGTTATTACGAGCAGTACTTC.

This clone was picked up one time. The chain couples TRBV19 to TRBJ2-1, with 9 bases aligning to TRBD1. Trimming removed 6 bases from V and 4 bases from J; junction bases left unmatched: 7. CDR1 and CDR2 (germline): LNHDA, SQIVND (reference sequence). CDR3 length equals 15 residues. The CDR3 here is CASRSGQGLYNEQFF. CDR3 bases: TGTGCCAGTAGATCTGGACAGGGGCTTTACAATGAGCAGTTCTTC.

The chain's CDR3 is CASSPDRGNQPQHF. In nucleotides, the CDR3 is TGTGCCAGCAGCCCCGACAGGGGCAATCAGCCCCAGCATTTT. The chain combines TRBV5-5 with TRBJ1-5; 7 bases align to TRBD1. The CDR3 has 14 residues. Germline-derived CDR1 and CDR2 are SGHKS and YYEKEE (reference sequence). V shed 4 bases, J shed 2 bases, and the junction held 3 bases outside the gene matches.

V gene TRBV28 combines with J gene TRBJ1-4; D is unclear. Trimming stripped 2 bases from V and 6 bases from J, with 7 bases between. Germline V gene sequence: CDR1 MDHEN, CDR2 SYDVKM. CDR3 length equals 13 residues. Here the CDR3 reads CASSLVGYEKLFF. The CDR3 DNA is TGTGCCAGCAGTTTAGTGGGCTATGAAAAACTGTTTTTT.

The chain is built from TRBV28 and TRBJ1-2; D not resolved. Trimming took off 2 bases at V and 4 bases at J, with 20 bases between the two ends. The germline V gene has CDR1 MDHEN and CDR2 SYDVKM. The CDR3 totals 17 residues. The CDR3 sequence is CASSLKVWQERFYGYTF. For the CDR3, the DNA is TGTGCCAGCAGTTTAAAGGTCTGGCAGGAGAGATTCTATGGCTACACCTTC.

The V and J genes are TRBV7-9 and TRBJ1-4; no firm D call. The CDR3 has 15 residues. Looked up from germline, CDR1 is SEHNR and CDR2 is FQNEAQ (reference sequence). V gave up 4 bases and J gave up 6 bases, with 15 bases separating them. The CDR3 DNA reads TGTGCCAGCAGCTCCGCTACCAGAGGTCATGAAAAACTGTTTTTT. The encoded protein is CASSSATRGHEKLFF.

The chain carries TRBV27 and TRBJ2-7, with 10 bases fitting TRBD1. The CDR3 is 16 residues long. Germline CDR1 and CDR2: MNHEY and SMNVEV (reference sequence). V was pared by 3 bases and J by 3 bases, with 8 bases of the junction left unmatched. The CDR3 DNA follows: TGTGCCAGCAGTTTGGTTGGGGGGACAGGGGACTACGAGCAGTACTTC. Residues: CASSLVGGTGDYEQYF.

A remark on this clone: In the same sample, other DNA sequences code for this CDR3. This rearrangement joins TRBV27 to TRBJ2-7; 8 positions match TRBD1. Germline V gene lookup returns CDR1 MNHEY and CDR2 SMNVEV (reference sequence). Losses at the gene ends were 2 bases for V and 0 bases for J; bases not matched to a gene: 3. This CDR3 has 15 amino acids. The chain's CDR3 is CASSLIGQGSYEQYF. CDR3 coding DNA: TGTGCCAGCAGTTTAATTGGACAGGGCTCCTACGAGCAGTACTTC.

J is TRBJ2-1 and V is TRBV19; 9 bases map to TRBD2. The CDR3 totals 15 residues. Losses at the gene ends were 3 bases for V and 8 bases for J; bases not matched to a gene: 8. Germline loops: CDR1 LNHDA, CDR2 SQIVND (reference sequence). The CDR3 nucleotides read TGTGCCAGTAGTATTAGCCCTAGCGGGACGGATGAGCAGTTCTTC. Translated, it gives CASSISPSGTDEQFF.

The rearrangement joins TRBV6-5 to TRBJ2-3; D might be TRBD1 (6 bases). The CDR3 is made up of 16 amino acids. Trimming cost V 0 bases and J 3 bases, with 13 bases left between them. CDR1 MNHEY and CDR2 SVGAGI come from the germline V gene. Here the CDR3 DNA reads TGTGCCAGCAGTTACTCGGCAGGGGATACAACAGATACGCAGTATTTT. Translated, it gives CASSYSAGDTTDTQYF.

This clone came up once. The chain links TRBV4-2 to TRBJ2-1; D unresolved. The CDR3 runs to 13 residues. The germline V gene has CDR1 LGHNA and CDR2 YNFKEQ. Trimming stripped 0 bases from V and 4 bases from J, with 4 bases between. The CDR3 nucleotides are TGTGCCAGCAGCCAAGAGGATTACAATGAGCAGTTCTTC. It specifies CASSQEDYNEQFF.

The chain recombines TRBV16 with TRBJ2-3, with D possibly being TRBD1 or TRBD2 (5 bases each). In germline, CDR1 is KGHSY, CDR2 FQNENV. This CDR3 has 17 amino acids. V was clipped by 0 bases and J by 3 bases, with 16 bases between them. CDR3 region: CASSQSEGRSATDTQYF. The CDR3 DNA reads TGTGCCAGCAGCCAATCTGAGGGGCGCTCGGCAACAGATACGCAGTATTTT. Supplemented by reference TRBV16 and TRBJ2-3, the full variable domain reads GEEVAQTPKHLVRGEGQKAKLYCAPIKGHSYVFWYQQVLKNEFKFLISFQNENVFDETGMPKERFSAKCLPNSPCSLEIQATKLEDSAVYFCASSQSEGRSATDTQYFGPGTRLTVL.

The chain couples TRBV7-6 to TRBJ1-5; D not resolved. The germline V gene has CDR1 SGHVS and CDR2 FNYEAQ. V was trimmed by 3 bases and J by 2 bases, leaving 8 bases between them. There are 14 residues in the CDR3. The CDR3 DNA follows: TGTGCCAGCAGCTTCGGGCCACGCAATCAGCCCCAGCATTTT. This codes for CASSFGPRNQPQHF.